Listed below are T cell receptor beta chains from one sample, sequenced in a study of Ad26.COV2.S vaccination and SARS-CoV-2 variants. TCRdb's table, derived via immunoSEQ multiplex PCR, lists solely in-frame clones and lacks some. This sample carries hundreds of thousands of clones, over 75% of them seen once, and the ten largest clones take about 3.5%. Sequenced material: peripheral blood, taken in a trial of Ad26.COV2.S vaccine versus placebo. The receptors shown here come from a person aged 18-65 years who received the Ad26.COV2.S COVID-19 vaccine or a placebo. CDR3s include the opening cysteine and the closing phenylalanine or tryptophan. A D gene is named only where the DNA matches it firmly. Expanded clones get a size class; other rows say once, few or many, or leave the size out.

d_call,v_call,clone_size,j_call,cdr3_nt,cdr3_aa
TRBD1,TRBV5-1,NA,TRBJ1-2,TGCGCGACCGGGACAGGGGGGTTCGGAGGCTACACCTTC,CATGTGGFGGYTF
TRBD1,TRBV3-1/TRBV3-2,NA,TRBJ1-1,TGTGCCAGCAGCCTAGAGGACAGGCTGAACACTGAAGCTTTCTTT,CASSLEDRLNTEAFF
TRBD1,TRBV5-1,NA,TRBJ1-3,TGCGCCAGCAGCTTGGCCGGGACAGGTCAGCCTGGAAACACCATATATTTT,CASSLAGTGQPGNTIYF
NA,TRBV28,NA,TRBJ2-3,TGTGCCAGCAGTTTAGGGGCGTCTTCGGGGGAAGATACGCAGTATTTT,CASSLGASSGEDTQYF
NA,TRBV30,NA,TRBJ2-2,TGTGCCTGGAGTCTTCGACGGGAAACCGGGGAGCTGTTTTTT,CAWSLRRETGELFF
NA,TRBV9,NA,TRBJ2-3,TGTGCCAGCAGCGGGGGACTGCCACCGCCTAGGGATACGCAGTATTTT,CASSGGLPPPRDTQYF
NA,TRBV21-1,NA,TRBJ2-5,TGTGCCAGCAGTATTCGGGACTCCGAAAAGCAAGAGACCCAGTACTTC,CASSIRDSEKQETQYF
NA,TRBV10-3,NA,TRBJ1-1,TGTGCCATCAGTGAGAGAGGTCTGAACACTGAAGCTTTCTTT,CAISERGLNTEAFF
NA,TRBV2,NA,TRBJ2-2,TGTGCCAGCAGTGCTACTCGGAACACCGGGGAGCTGTTTTTT,CASSATRNTGELFF
TRBD1,TRBV30,NA,TRBJ2-7,TGTGCCTGGAGTGTGAGCCTCAACCCAGGGGGCTCCTACGAGCAGTACTTC,CAWSVSLNPGGSYEQYF
TRBD1,TRBV29-1,NA,TRBJ2-7,TGCAGCGTAGCCGGGACAGGACTCTACGAGCAGTACTTC,CSVAGTGLYEQYF
NA,TRBV7-2,NA,TRBJ1-6,TGTGCCAGCAGCGGCAAGAACTATAATTCACCCCTCCACTTT,CASSGKNYNSPLHF
TRBD2,TRBV3-1/TRBV3-2,NA,TRBJ2-5,TGTGCCAGCAGCCCTTCATTGGGACTAGCGGGGGGAGAGACCCAGTACTTC,CASSPSLGLAGGETQYF
TRBD1,TRBV6-2/TRBV6-3,NA,TRBJ2-7,TGTGCCAGCAGTTACTCCGGGACAGGGGTTTTCTCCTACGAGCAGTACTTC,CASSYSGTGVFSYEQYF
NA,TRBV23-1,NA,TRBJ1-1,TGCGCCAGCAGTCAATCCGGATTGATGAACACTGAAGCTTTCTTT,CASSQSGLMNTEAFF
NA,TRBV3-1/TRBV3-2,NA,TRBJ2-5,TGTGCCAGCAGCCAAGCAACAGGGCGACAAGAGACCCAGTACTTC,CASSQATGRQETQYF
NA,TRBV7-9,NA,TRBJ1-5,TGTGCCAGCAGCCATCAGGAGTATCAGCCCCAGCATTTT,CASSHQEYQPQHF
NA,TRBV5-1,NA,TRBJ2-2,TGCGCCAGCAGCTTGTTGAGGATGACCGGGGAGCTGTTTTTT,CASSLLRMTGELFF
NA,TRBV3-1/TRBV3-2,NA,TRBJ1-5,TGTGCCAGCAGCCAAGATATCGGCAATCAGCCCCAGCATTTT,CASSQDIGNQPQHF
TRBD1,TRBV6-5,NA,TRBJ1-6,TGTGCCAGCAGTTTACAGGGGACCAATTCACCCCTCCACTTT,CASSLQGTNSPLHF
TRBD1,TRBV15,NA,TRBJ1-1,TGTGCCACCAGCAGAGACCGACAGGGCGGGGAAGCTTTCTTT,CATSRDRQGGEAFF
TRBD1,TRBV10-3,NA,TRBJ1-2,TGTGCCACGGGGGACAGGTATGGCTACACCTTC,CATGDRYGYTF
NA,TRBV5-5,NA,TRBJ2-7,TGTGCCAGCAGCTTGGCCAGGGGTGCGTCTCCCGAGCAGTACTTC,CASSLARGASPEQYF
TRBD1,TRBV20-1,NA,TRBJ2-7,TGCAGTGCTAGTGGACAGGGCGCCGAGCAGTACTTC,CSASGQGAEQYF
NA,TRBV27,NA,TRBJ1-1,TGTGCCAGCCCTCCAGGAGCCGCTATGAACACTGAAGCTTTCTTT,CASPPGAAMNTEAFF
NA,TRBV6-5,NA,TRBJ1-6,TGTGCCAGCAGACGGGACAACTCACCCCTCCACTTT,CASRRDNSPLHF
NA,TRBV4-1,NA,TRBJ1-1,TGCGCCAGCAGCCAAGGCCGGGGGAACACTGAAGCTTTCTTT,CASSQGRGNTEAFF
NA,TRBV27,few,TRBJ2-3,TGTGCCAGCAGTTTTGGTAGCACAGATACGCAGTATTTT,CASSFGSTDTQYF
TRBD1,TRBV7-3,NA,TRBJ2-7,TGTGCCAGCAGCCCAGGACAGGGGGCCTCCCACGAGCAGTACTTC,CASSPGQGASHEQYF
NA,TRBV9,NA,TRBJ1-1,TGTGCCAGCAGCGTAGTTACAGACACTGAAGCTTTCTTT,CASSVVTDTEAFF
NA,TRBV21-1,NA,TRBJ1-6,TGTGCCAGCAGCAAAGTCCCGGGACAGGGGGCTAGCTCCTATAATTCACCCCTCCACTTT,CASSKVPGQGASSYNSPLHF
NA,TRBV27,NA,TRBJ1-2,TGTGCCAGCAGTTTATCGTGGGGGCCCGGTGGCTACACCTTC,CASSLSWGPGGYTF
NA,TRBV4-1,NA,TRBJ2-5,TGCGCCAGCAGCCCCTGGATGATGGCAGAGACCCAGTACTTC,CASSPWMMAETQYF
TRBD1,TRBV19,NA,TRBJ1-2,TGTGCCAGTAGTGAGGGACAGGGCTACACCTTC,CASSEGQGYTF
NA,TRBV2,NA,TRBJ1-2,TGTGCCAGCAGTGAATGGGCAGCTTATGGCTACACCTTC,CASSEWAAYGYTF
NA,TRBV5-4,NA,TRBJ2-5,TGTGCCAGCAGCAATCAAGAGACCCAGTACTTC,CASSNQETQYF
TRBD1,TRBV7-9,NA,TRBJ2-5,TGTGCCAGCAGCTGGGAGGACAGGGGATGGGAGACCCAGTACTTC,CASSWEDRGWETQYF
NA,TRBV7-9,few,TRBJ1-2,TGTGCCAGCAGCTTGAGTACTCGTGGCTACACCTTC,CASSLSTRGYTF
NA,TRBV6-5,NA,TRBJ1-4,TGTGCCAGCAAAGGCGGGGGGGCGAGGGAAAAACTGTTTTTT,CASKGGGAREKLFF
NA,TRBV11-2,NA,TRBJ1-1,TGTGCCAGCAGCACCGAAGTCCAGCTTGACACTGAAGCTTTCTTT,CASSTEVQLDTEAFF
TRBD1,TRBV7-9,NA,TRBJ2-2,TGTGCCAGCAGCTCCCACAGGGGGATTTCACCCGGGGAGCTGTTTTTT,CASSSHRGISPGELFF
TRBD1,TRBV9,NA,TRBJ1-2,TGTGCCAGCAGCGGGGACAGGGGCCTTGATGGCTACACCTTC,CASSGDRGLDGYTF
NA,TRBV4-1,NA,TRBJ1-4,TGCGCCAGCAGCCAGCGGTCGACACTCGCTAATGAAAAACTGTTTTTT,CASSQRSTLANEKLFF
TRBD2,TRBV6-6,NA,TRBJ2-1,TGTGCCAGAGAAAGCGGGGGTAACTCCTACAATGAGCAGTTCTTC,CARESGGNSYNEQFF
TRBD1,TRBV7-9,NA,TRBJ1-6,TGTGCCAGCAGCATCGGACAGGGGGCTTCACCCCTCCACTTT,CASSIGQGASPLHF
NA,TRBV19,NA,TRBJ2-5,TGTGCCAGCTCCCGGGATCCTGGACAAGAGACCCAGTACTTC,CASSRDPGQETQYF
TRBD2,TRBV14,once,TRBJ2-1,TGTGCCAGCAGCCGATCTAGCGGGGGGATAAATGAGCAGTTCTTC,CASSRSSGGINEQFF
NA,TRBV30,NA,TRBJ1-2,TGTGCCTGGACCAGGGTCGAGTATGGCTACACCTTC,CAWTRVEYGYTF
NA,TRBV7-9,NA,TRBJ2-2,TGTGCCAGCAGCTTAGCGTGGCAGGGGAGAGACACCGGGGAGCTGTTTTTT,CASSLAWQGRDTGELFF
NA,TRBV5-1,few,TRBJ2-2,TGCGCCAGCAGCCTGGGGGGACAGAACACCGGGGAGCTGTTTTTT,CASSLGGQNTGELFF
NA,TRBV4-3,NA,TRBJ1-6,TGCGCCAGCAGCCAAGATGCTCAATCTAATTCACCCCTCCACTTT,CASSQDAQSNSPLHF
NA,TRBV14,NA,TRBJ1-1,TGTGCCAGCAGCCCCCCGCTGGGCGAAGGCACTGAAGCTTTCTTT,CASSPPLGEGTEAFF
TRBD1,TRBV18,NA,TRBJ2-7,TGTGCCAGCTCACGACCGACAGGGAGCTACGAGCAGTACTTC,CASSRPTGSYEQYF
TRBD1,TRBV6-5,few,TRBJ1-5,TGTGCCAGCATTGCGACAGGGGTGAGCAATCAGCCCCAGCATTTT,CASIATGVSNQPQHF
NA,TRBV20-1,once,TRBJ1-6,TGCAGTGCTAGTGAACCTTCCAGGGCCTCACCCCTCCACTTT,CSASEPSRASPLHF
TRBD1,TRBV10-3,NA,TRBJ1-1,TGTGCCATCAGTGCCCAGCAGGGGGCGAACACTGAAGCTTTCTTT,CAISAQQGANTEAFF